This TCR beta chain was captured in a study of T cell responses to AZD1222 COVID-19 vaccine. Study observations and caveats: Just a handful of AZD1222 recipients were seropositive at baseline. All repertoire sampling was performed exclusively after the peak T cell response.

Concerning this clone itself: Its specificity is unknown.

This CDR3 contains 14 residues. Germline trimming cut 5 bases from V and 4 bases from J; bases unmatched to any gene: 3. CDR1 is SGHVS and CDR2 is FQNEAQ in the germline V gene. TCRdb's copy holds only in-frame clones and misses some; the assay was immunoSEQ multiplex PCR. Of about 260,000 clones listed, approximately 95% are singletons. Sequencing was performed on peripheral blood, taken on day 0 of AZD1222 vaccination. The clonotype was recovered from an adult in good health. The chain uses TRBV7-8 and TRBJ2-2, with 8 bases that match TRBD1. CDR3 region: CASSLTGVTGELFF. CDR3 in DNA: TGTGCCAGCAGCCTGACAGGGGTCACCGGGGAGCTGTTTTTT.